This T cell receptor (beta chain) was captured by sequencing in a study of post-analysis software for immune sequencing data. Study summary: The disease courses covered relapsing-remitting, secondary progressive and progressive-relapsing multiple sclerosis. Study-wide results and limits: F measure grouped same-batch samples tightly together. Controls had significantly higher normalized Chao1 diversity than multiple sclerosis patients. TRBV segments more frequent in patients than in controls numbered five and included TRBV5-6, TRBV5-1 and TRBV20-1.

Concerning this clonotype: Its antigen is undetermined.

Unique molecular identifiers had been added to the TCR beta cDNA libraries. TCRdb recomputed calls from the PCR reads with MiXCR, one row per CDR3 protein. The sample contains hundreds of thousands of distinct CDR3 sequences, roughly 45% of which appear only once. CDR1 is SGHDT, CDR2 YYEEEE, per germline. The CDR3 is 15 residues long. V was clipped by 3 bases and J by 0 bases; unmatched bases: 2. The gene calls are TRBV5-6 and TRBJ2-1; TRBD2 aligns across 8 bases. The TCR sequence derives from a girl aged 5-17 years with multiple sclerosis. Sequencing was performed on blood. CDR3 protein: CASSSAGVSYNEQFF. The CDR3 region has the DNA TGTGCCAGCAGCTCAGCGGGAGTCTCCTACAATGAGCAGTTCTTC.